This T cell receptor beta chain derives from a study of human T cells and chemical hapten exposure. Study-wide background: Patients additionally received therapeutic doses of diphenylcyclopropenone on the scalp once a week, and this continued throughout the roughly 22-week study. Small differences in pooled library volume mainly drove the variation in TCR yields per sample.

V shed 6 bases and J 0 bases; nucleotides not matched to a gene: 7. The CDR3 runs 17 residues. Germline values: CDR1 KGHSH, CDR2 LQKENI. Time point noted: patch test 3, about 24 weeks after DPC sensitization. The treatment denotes: therapeutic diphenylcyclopropenone sensitization with weekly scalp DPC. Drawing of blood took place ahead of applying each patch test. Each CDR3 protein gets one entry after TCRdb re-called the RACE reads with MiXCR. Counted here are under 200,000 distinct CDR3 sequences, roughly a quarter occurring once; the ten biggest clones make up 2.1%. The J gene is TRBJ2-6, the V gene TRBV18; 8 bases agree with TRBD1. The input for sequencing was whole blood, taken in connection with sensitization to the hapten diphenylcyclopropenone (DPC). The sequence was collected from a woman younger than 35 with alopecia areata. Some clones in this sample may be carry-over from other donors' samples. The CDR3 is CASSPTGAGSGANVLTF. The CDR3 DNA is TGTGCCAGCTCTCCGACAGGGGCCGGCTCTGGGGCCAACGTCCTGACTTTC.